This TCR beta chain is from a study of early T cells in non-severe SARS-CoV-2 infection. Study summary: Sequencing input comprised bulk RNA from unsorted whole blood; chain pairing was not available. Findings of the study overall: Private and CD4 specificities were missed by VDJdb matching, which favored anti-spike CD8 responses.

The table lists this clonotype with many counts. Its antigen is undetermined. Researchers attached unique molecular identifiers to individual cDNA molecules. TCRdb recomputed calls from the 5' RACE reads with MiXCR, one row per CDR3 protein. Of tens of thousands of distinct CDR3 sequences in the sample, roughly 12% were seen once. Specimen: whole blood. This TCR was recovered from an adult who was a healthcare worker with PCR-confirmed SARS-CoV-2 infection or an uninfected control (not recorded which).

CDR3: CASSSKGPGGNEQFF. The DNA of the CDR3 is TGTGCCAGCAGTTCGAAGGGCCCGGGTGGCAATGAGCAGTTCTTC. This chain connects TRBV12-3 or TRBV12-4 to TRBJ2-1, with no clear D. The germline V and J ends were trimmed by 4 bases and 6 bases, with 16 bases remaining between them. The CDR3 has 15 amino acids.